This TCR beta chain appears in the sequencing data of a study of CD8 T cells in ankylosing spondylitis. Study outcomes and limitations: Prior work had noted some motif variants in reactive arthritis blood and synovial fluid. Relatively rare in peripheral blood, disease-linked clones were also CD8+.

TCRdb re-called the 5' RACE reads with MiXCR, one entry per CDR3 protein. The sample includes 150,000 to 200,000 distinct CDR3 sequences, around a tenth of them seen just once. This clonotype occurred a few times. What it recognizes is unknown. V gave up 8 bases and J gave up 4 bases, with 18 bases separating them. Germline V gene lookup returns CDR1 WNHNN and CDR2 SYGVQD (reference sequence). This CDR3 comprises 15 residues. The receptor was isolated from a male donor with ankylosing spondylitis or in good health (not recorded which). The sample was blood, either unsorted or a sorted T cell fraction (not recorded which). The J gene is TRBJ1-5, the V gene TRBV10-1, with a weak D call TRBD1 (5 bases). The CDR3 sequence is CASGQIGTINQPQHF. Here the CDR3 DNA reads TGCGCCAGCGGACAAATAGGGACCATTAATCAGCCCCAGCATTTT.